This TCR beta chain was profiled in a study of T cells in localized non-small cell lung cancer. General study results and limits: Greater T cell density in blood accompanied longer overall survival. Exceeding tumor, uninvolved adjacent lung had the highest T cell clonality. Among the top 100 tumor clones, a median about 52 appeared in adjacent lung. Multi-region tumor sequencing was not done, so intratumor heterogeneity could not be excluded.

TCRdb's table, derived via immunoSEQ multiplex PCR, lists solely in-frame clones and lacks some. The table includes roughly 23,000 clones, about 89% detected once. CDR1 is SGHRS and CDR2 is YFSETQ in the germline V gene. The germline V and J ends were trimmed by 1 base and 1 base, with 8 bases remaining between them. This CDR3 has 14 residues. With regard to this clone: The antigen is not known.

This specimen consisted of peripheral blood, obtained before any cancer treatment. The chain has TRBV5-1 and TRBJ1-1; possible D gene TRBD1, 6 bases. This TCR derives from a male donor aged 60 or over with stage I lung adenocarcinoma. The CDR3 DNA reads as TGCGCCAGCAGCTTGACAGGGAAGAACACTGAAGCTTTCTTT. Its protein product is CASSLTGKNTEAFF.